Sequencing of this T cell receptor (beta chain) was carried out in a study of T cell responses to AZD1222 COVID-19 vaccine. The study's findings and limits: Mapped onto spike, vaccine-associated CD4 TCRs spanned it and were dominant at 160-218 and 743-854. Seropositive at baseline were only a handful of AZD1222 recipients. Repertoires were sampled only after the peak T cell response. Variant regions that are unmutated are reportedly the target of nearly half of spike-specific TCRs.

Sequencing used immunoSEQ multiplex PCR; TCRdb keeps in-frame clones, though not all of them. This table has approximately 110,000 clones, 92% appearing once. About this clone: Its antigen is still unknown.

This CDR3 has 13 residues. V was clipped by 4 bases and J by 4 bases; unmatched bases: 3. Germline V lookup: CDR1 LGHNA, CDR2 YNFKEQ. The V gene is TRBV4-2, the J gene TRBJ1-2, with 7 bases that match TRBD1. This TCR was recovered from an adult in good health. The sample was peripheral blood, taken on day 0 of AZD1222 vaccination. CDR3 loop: CASSRGQVYGYTF. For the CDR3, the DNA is TGTGCCAGCAGCCGCGGACAGGTCTATGGCTACACCTTC.